These 10 T cell receptor beta chains were all obtained from the same sample, sequenced in a study of spatial heterogeneity in lung cancer. Indicated time point: sample taken at primary tumor resection. Frozen PBMC, nontumor lung or tumor provided whole RNA, which was sequenced unsorted. TCRdb itself ran the 5' RACE reads through MiXCR, one entry per CDR3 protein. The table has tens of thousands of distinct CDR3 sequences, 13% seen once. The sequences come from PBMCs, collected at surgery. These receptors were collected from a male donor with early-stage non-small cell lung cancer.

CDR3 coding DNA: TGTGCCAGCAGCCTTGGACTAGCGCAAAGCACAGATACGCAGTATTTT. Protein: CASSLGLAQSTDTQYF. The chain couples TRBV7-2 to TRBJ2-3, with TRBD2 matching 9 bases. There are 16 residues in the CDR3. Germline V gene sequence: CDR1 SGHTA, CDR2 FQGNSA. Losses at the gene ends were 5 bases for V and 0 bases for J; bases not matched to a gene: 6.

This clonotype came up a few times. The chain joins TRBV30 to TRBJ1-3; D may be TRBD1 (5 bases). The CDR3 has 16 amino acids. Trimming took off 0 bases at V and 0 bases at J, with 12 bases between the two ends. Germline V CDR1 and CDR2: GTSNPN, SVGIG (reference sequence). The CDR3 is CAWSVSADSSGNTIYF. The CDR3 nucleotides read TGTGCCTGGAGTGTATCGGCCGACAGCTCTGGAAACACCATATATTTT.

This clonotype was seen ten or more times. The genes are TRBV4-3 and TRBJ2-2; perhaps TRBD1 as D (6 bases). CDR3 length: 15 residues. CDR1 and CDR2 from the germline V gene are LGHNA and YSLEER. Deletions cut 5 bases from V and 5 bases from J, with 15 bases between. The CDR3 here is CASSGYTGWTGELFF. The CDR3 DNA is TGCGCCAGCAGCGGGTATACAGGGTGGACCGGGGAGCTGTTTTTT.

This clonotype was observed a few times. The chain employs TRBV5-1 and TRBJ2-5; D remains ambiguous. Germline-derived CDR1 and CDR2 are SGHRS and YFSETQ. CDR3 size: 13 residues. Trimming stripped 0 bases from V and 3 bases from J, with 6 bases between. For the CDR3, the DNA is TGCGCCAGCAGCTTGGGAGCGAAAGAGACCCAGTACTTC. Translated, it gives CASSLGAKETQYF.

This chain links TRBV5-4 with TRBJ2-3; a weak D match, TRBD1 (6 bases). The DNA end is a closer match to TRBJ1-5, so the J assignment may be wrong. CDR1 is SGHNT and CDR2 is YYREEE in the germline V gene (reference sequence). The CDR3 has 18 residues. Written as DNA, the CDR3 is TGTGCCAGCAGCTCGGGACAATCCCTTAGGCCTAGCACAGATACGCAGCATTTT. It specifies CASSSGQSLRPSTDTQHF.

This sequence joins TRBV20-1 and TRBJ1-5, with D unclear. Trimming took 5 bases from V and 4 from J, leaving 12 bases between them. The CDR3 is made up of 13 amino acids. Germline values: CDR1 DFQATT, CDR2 SNEGSKA (reference sequence). Written as DNA, the CDR3 is TGCAGTGCTGTGACCGGAAGTAATCAGCCCCAGCATTTT. Protein product: CSAVTGSNQPQHF.

This clonotype appeared a few times. The chain links TRBV7-8 to TRBJ2-1; D may match TRBD1 or TRBD2 (7 bases each). Trimming stripped 6 bases from V and 9 bases from J, with 15 bases between. The CDR3 contains 13 residues. In germline, CDR1 is SGHVS, CDR2 FQNEAQ. The CDR3 protein is CASRNDREGEQFF. CDR3 DNA sequence: TGTGCCAGCAGGAACGACAGGGAGGGTGAGCAGTTCTTC.

This clonotype was detected many times. The J gene is TRBJ2-1, the V gene TRBV19; D possibly corresponds to TRBD1 (5 bases). Trimming shortened V by 5 bases and J by 4 bases, and 12 bases separated the two germline ends. Germline V gene lookup returns CDR1 LNHDA and CDR2 SQIVND (reference sequence). The CDR3 sequence is 14 residues long. The CDR3 loop reads CASSADRIYNEQFF. Written as DNA, the CDR3 is TGTGCCAGTAGTGCTGACAGAATTTACAATGAGCAGTTCTTC.

The chain couples TRBV2 to TRBJ1-1; D ambiguous. The germline gives CDR1 SNHLY, CDR2 FYNNEI. Trimming stripped 2 bases from V and 1 base from J, with 5 bases between. The CDR3 runs 13 residues. The CDR3 bases are TGTGCCAGCAGTGAATATTGGAACACTGAAGCTTTCTTT. Translated: CASSEYWNTEAFF.

The chain joins TRBV5-5 to TRBJ2-7, with unresolved D. The ends were cut back, 1 base at V and 7 bases at J, with 15 bases in the middle. The germline V gene encodes CDR1 SGHKS and CDR2 YYEKEE (reference sequence). This CDR3 region has 14 residues. In DNA form, the CDR3 reads TGTGCCAGCAGCTTGTTGGTAATTAGAGGTGAGCAGTACTTC. Translated, it gives CASSLLVIRGEQYF.